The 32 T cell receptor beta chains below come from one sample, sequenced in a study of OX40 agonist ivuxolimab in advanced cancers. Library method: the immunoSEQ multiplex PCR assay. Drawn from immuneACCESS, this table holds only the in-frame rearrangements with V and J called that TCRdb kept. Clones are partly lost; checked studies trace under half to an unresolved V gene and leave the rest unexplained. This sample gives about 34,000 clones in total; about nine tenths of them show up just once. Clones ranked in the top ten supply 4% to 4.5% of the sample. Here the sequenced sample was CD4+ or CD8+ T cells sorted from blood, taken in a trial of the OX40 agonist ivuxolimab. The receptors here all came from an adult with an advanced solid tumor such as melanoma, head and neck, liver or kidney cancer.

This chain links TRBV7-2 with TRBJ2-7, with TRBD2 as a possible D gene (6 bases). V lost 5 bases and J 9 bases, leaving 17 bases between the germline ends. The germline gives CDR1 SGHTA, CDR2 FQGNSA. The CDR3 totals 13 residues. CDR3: CASSEGRDSGQYF. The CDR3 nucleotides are TGTGCCAGCAGCGAAGGTCGGGACTCGGGGCAGTACTTC.

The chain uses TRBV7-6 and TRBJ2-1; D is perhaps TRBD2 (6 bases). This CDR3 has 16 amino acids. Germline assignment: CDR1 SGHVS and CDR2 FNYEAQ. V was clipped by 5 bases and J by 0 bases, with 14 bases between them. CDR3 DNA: TGTGCCAGCAGCCCCTTAGCGGTTAGCTCCTACAATGAGCAGTTCTTC. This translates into CASSPLAVSSYNEQFF.

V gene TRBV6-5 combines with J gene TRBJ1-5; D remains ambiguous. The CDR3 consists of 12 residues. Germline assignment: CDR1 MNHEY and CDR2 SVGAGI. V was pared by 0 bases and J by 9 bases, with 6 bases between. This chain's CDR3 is CASSYSNMPQHF. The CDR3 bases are TGTGCCAGCAGTTACTCGAATATGCCCCAGCATTTT.

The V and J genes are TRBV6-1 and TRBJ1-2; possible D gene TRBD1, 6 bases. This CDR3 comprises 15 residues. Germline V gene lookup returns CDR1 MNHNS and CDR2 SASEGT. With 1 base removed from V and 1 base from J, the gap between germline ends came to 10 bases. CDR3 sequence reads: CASSEVAGDNYGYTF. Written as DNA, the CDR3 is TGTGCCAGCAGTGAAGTGGCAGGGGATAACTATGGCTACACCTTC.

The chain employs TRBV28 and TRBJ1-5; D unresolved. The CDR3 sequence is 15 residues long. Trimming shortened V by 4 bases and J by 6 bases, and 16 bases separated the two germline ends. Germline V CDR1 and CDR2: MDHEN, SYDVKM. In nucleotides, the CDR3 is TGTGCCAGCAGTTACTCCTCGGGTTTTGTTCAGCCCCAGCATTTT. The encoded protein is CASSYSSGFVQPQHF.

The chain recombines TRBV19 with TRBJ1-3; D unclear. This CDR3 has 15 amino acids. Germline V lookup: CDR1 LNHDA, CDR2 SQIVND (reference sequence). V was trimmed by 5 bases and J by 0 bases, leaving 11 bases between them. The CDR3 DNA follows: TGTGCCAGTAGTCGGCGGGAGAGCTCTGGAAACACCATATATTTT. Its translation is CASSRRESSGNTIYF.

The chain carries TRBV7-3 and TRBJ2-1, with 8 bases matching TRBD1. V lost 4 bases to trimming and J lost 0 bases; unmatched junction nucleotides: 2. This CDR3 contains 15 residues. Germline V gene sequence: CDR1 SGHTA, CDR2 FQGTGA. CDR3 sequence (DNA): TGTGCCAGCAGCTCGGGACAGGCCTCCTACAATGAGCAGTTCTTC. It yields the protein CASSSGQASYNEQFF. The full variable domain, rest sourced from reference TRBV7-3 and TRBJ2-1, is GAGVSQTPSNKVTEKGKYVELRCDPISGHTALYWYRQSLGQGPEFLIYFQGTGAADDSGLPNDRFFAVRPEGSVSTLKIQRTERGDSAVYLCASSSGQASYNEQFFGPGTRLTVL.

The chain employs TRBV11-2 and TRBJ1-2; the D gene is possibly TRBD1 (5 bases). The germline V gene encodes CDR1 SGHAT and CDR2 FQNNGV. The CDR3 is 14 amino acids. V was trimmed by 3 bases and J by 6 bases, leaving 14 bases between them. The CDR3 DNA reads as TGTGCCAGCAGCTTCCGGCGGGGGGATAATGGCTACACCTTC. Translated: CASSFRRGDNGYTF. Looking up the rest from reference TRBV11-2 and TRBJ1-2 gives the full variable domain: EAGVAQSPRYKIIEKRQSVAFWCNPISGHATLYWYQQILGQGPKLLIQFQNNGVVDDSQLPKDRFSAERLKGVDSTLKIQPAKLEDSAVYLCASSFRRGDNGYTFGSGTRLTVV.

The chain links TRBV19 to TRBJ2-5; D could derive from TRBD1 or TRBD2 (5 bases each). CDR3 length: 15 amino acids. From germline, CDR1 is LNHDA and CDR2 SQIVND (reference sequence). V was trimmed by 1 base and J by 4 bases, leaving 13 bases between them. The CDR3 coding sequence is TGTGCCAGTAGTATAGCTGGGACCGCCGGAGAGACCCAGTACTTC. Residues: CASSIAGTAGETQYF.

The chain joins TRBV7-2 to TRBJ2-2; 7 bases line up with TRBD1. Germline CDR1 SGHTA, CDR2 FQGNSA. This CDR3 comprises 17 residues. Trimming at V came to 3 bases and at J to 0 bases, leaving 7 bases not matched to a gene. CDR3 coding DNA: TGTGCCAGCAGCTTCAGGACAGGAGTCACGAACACCGGGGAGCTGTTTTTT. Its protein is CASSFRTGVTNTGELFF.

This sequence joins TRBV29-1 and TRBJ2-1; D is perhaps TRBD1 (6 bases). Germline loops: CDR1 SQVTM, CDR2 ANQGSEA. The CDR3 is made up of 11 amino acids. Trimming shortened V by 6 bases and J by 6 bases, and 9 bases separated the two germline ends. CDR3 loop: CSVNRVNEQFF. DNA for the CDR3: TGCAGCGTGAACAGGGTCAATGAGCAGTTCTTC.

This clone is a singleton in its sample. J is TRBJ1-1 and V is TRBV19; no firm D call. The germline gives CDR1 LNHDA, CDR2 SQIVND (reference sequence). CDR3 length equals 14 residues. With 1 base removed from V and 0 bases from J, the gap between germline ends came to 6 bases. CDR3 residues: CASSIGPVNTEAFF. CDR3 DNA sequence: TGTGCCAGTAGTATAGGACCGGTGAACACTGAAGCTTTCTTT.

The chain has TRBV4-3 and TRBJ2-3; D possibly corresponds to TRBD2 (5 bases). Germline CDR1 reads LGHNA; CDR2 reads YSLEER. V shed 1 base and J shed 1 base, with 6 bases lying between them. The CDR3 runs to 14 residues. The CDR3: CASSQVRGTDTQYF. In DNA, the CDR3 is TGCGCCAGCAGCCAAGTGCGGGGCACAGATACGCAGTATTTT.

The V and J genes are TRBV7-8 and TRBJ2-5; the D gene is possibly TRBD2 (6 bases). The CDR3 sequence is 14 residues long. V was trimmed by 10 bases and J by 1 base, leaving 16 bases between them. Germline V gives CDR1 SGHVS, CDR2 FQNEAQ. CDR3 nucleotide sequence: TGTGCCATCCAGCGTCTCGGGAGCCAAGAGACCCAGTACTTC. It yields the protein CAIQRLGSQETQYF.

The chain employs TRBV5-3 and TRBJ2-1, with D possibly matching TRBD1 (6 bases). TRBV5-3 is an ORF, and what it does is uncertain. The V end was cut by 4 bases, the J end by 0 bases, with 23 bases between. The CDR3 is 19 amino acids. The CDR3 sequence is CARSKRQDRIADSYNEQFF. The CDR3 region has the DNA TGTGCCAGAAGCAAAAGACAGGATCGTATCGCGGACTCCTACAATGAGCAGTTCTTC.

The CDR3 loop is CASSQSGTSGPQETQYF. The CDR3 DNA follows: TGCGCCAGCAGTCAATCGGGGACTAGCGGGCCTCAAGAGACCCAGTACTTC. This sequence joins TRBV23-1 and TRBJ2-5, with 12 nucleotides matching TRBD2. TRBV23-1 qualifies as an ORF whose function is uncertain. The CDR3 runs 17 residues. The trim removed 0 bases at V and 2 bases at J, leaving 4 bases unmatched.

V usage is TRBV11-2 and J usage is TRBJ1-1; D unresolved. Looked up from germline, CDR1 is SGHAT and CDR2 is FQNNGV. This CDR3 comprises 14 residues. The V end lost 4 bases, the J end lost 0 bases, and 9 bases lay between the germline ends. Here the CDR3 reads CASSSTPMNTEAFF. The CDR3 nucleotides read TGTGCCAGCAGCTCGACACCTATGAACACTGAAGCTTTCTTT. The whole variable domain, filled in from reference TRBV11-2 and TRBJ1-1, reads EAGVAQSPRYKIIEKRQSVAFWCNPISGHATLYWYQQILGQGPKLLIQFQNNGVVDDSQLPKDRFSAERLKGVDSTLKIQPAKLEDSAVYLCASSSTPMNTEAFFGQGTRLTVV.

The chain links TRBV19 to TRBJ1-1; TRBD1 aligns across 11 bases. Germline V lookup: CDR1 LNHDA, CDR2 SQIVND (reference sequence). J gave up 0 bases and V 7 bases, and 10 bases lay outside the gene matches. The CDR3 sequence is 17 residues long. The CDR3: CASIPGTGGRLNTEAFF. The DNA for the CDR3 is TGTGCCAGTATCCCCGGGACAGGGGGGCGGTTGAACACTGAAGCTTTCTTT.

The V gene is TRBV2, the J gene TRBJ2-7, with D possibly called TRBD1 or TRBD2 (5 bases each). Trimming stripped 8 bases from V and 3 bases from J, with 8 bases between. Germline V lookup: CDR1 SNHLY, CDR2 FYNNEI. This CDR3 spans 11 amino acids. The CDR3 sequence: CASGTYYEQYF. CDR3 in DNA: TGTGCCAGCGGGACCTACTACGAGCAGTACTTC.

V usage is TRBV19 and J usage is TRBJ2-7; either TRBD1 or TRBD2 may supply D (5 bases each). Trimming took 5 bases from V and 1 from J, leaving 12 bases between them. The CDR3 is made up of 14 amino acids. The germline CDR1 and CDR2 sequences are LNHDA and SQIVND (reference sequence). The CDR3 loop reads CASSARDGSYEQYF. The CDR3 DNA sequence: TGTGCCAGTAGTGCCCGGGACGGTTCCTACGAGCAGTACTTC.

CDR3 loop: CASWDSLRYEQYF. The CDR3, as DNA: TGTGCCAGCTGGGACAGCTTAAGGTACGAGCAGTACTTC. The chain links TRBV6-1 to TRBJ2-7; 7 positions agree with TRBD1. Germline assignment: CDR1 MNHNS and CDR2 SASEGT. The CDR3 runs to 13 residues. V lost 8 bases and J lost 4; bases outside the gene matches: 8.

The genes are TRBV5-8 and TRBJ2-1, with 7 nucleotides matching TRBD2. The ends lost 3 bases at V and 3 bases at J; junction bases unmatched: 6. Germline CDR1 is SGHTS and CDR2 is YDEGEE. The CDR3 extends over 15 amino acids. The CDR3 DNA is TGTGCCAGCAGCTCCGGACTAGTCCACTACAATGAGCAGTTCTTC. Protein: CASSSGLVHYNEQFF.

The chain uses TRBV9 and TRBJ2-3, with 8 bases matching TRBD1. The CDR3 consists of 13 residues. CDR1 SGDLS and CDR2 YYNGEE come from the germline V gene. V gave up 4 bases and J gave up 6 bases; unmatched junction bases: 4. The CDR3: CASSIRQGDTQYF. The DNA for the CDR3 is TGTGCCAGCAGCATACGACAGGGGGATACGCAGTATTTT.

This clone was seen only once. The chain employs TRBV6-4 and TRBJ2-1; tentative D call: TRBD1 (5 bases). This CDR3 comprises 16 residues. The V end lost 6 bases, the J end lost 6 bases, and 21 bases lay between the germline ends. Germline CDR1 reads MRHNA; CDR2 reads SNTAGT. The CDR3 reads CASSPRVGAGGNEQFF. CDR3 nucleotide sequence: TGTGCCAGCAGCCCCAGGGTTGGGGCCGGCGGCAATGAGCAGTTCTTC.

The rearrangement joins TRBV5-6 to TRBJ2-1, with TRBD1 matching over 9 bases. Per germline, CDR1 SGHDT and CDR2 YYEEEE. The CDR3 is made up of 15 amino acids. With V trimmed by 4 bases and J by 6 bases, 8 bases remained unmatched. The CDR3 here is CASSRDRAYFNEQFF. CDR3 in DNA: TGTGCCAGCAGCCGGGACAGGGCCTATTTCAATGAGCAGTTCTTC.

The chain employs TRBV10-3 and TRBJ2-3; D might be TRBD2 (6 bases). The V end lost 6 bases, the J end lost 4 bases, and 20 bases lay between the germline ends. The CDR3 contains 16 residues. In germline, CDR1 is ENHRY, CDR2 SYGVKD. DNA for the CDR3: TGTGCCATCAGCGGAACCGGGACTGTCGACCCAGATACGCAGTATTTT. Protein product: CAISGTGTVDPDTQYF.

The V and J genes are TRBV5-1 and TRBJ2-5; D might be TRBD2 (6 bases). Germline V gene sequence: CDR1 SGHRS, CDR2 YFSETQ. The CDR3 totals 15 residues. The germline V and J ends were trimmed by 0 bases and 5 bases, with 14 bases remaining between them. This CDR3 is CASSLDGGRPETQYF. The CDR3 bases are TGCGCCAGCAGCTTGGACGGGGGTAGGCCCGAGACCCAGTACTTC.

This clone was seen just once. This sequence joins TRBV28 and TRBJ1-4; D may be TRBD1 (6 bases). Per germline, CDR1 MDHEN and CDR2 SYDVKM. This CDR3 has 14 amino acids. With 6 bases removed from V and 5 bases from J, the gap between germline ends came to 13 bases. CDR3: CASSQRQDNEKLFF. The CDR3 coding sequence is TGTGCCAGCAGCCAGAGACAGGACAATGAAAAACTGTTTTTT.

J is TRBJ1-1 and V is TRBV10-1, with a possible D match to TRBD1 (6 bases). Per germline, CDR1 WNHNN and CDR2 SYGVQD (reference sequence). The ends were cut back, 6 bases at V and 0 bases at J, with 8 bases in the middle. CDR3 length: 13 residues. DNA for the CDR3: TGCGCCAGCAGCCGACAGGTGAACACTGAAGCTTTCTTT. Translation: CASSRQVNTEAFF.

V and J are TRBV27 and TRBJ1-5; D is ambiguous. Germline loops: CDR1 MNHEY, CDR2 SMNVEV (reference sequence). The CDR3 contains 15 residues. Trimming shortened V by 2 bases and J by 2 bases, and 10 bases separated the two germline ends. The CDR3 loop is CASSLMFAGNQPQHF. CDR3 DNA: TGTGCCAGCAGTTTAATGTTTGCGGGCAATCAGCCCCAGCATTTT.

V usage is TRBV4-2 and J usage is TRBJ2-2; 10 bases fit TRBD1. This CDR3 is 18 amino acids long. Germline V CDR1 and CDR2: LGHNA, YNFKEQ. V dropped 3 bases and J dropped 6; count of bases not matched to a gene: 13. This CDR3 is CASSQTPLTGGSSGELFF. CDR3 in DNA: TGTGCCAGCAGCCAGACCCCCTTGACAGGGGGCTCGTCCGGGGAGCTGTTTTTT.

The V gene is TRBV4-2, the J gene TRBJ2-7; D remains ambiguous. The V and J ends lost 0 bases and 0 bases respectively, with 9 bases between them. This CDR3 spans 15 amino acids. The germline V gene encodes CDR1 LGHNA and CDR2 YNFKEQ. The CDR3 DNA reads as TGTGCCAGCAGCCAAGATCTGGTCGGCTCCTACGAGCAGTACTTC. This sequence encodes CASSQDLVGSYEQYF.